Presented here are 3 T cell receptor beta chains from one specimen sequenced in a study of blood T cell repertoires in COVID-19. Measured with immunoSEQ multiplex PCR; TCRdb has only the in-frame clones, and not every one. The table has roughly 18,000 clones, around 90% seen once. Material for sequencing was peripheral blood. These receptors came from a human donor in a cohort sampled during active COVID-19.

The chain uses TRBV5-1 and TRBJ2-7; possible D gene TRBD1, 8 bases. The CDR3 is 16 amino acids. V was cut by 4 bases and J by 7 bases, with 24 bases left in between. Germline CDR1 reads SGHRS; CDR2 reads YFSETQ. CDR3 amino acids: CASSPTGQGWGGEQYF. The CDR3 nucleotides are TGCGCCAGCAGCCCTACCGGACAGGGATGGGGAGGGGAGCAGTACTTC.

The chain joins TRBV9 to TRBJ2-7; D uncertain. In germline, CDR1 is SGDLS, CDR2 YYNGEE. The CDR3 extends over 13 amino acids. The germline V and J ends were trimmed by 4 bases and 4 bases, with 12 bases remaining between them. CDR3 bases: TGTGCCAGCAGCCCCCCGTACGGGTACGAGCAGTACTTC. Amino acids: CASSPPYGYEQYF.

The chain uses TRBV6-5 and TRBJ2-5; D is perhaps TRBD1 (6 bases). Looked up from germline, CDR1 is MNHEY and CDR2 is SVGAGI. Trimming left V 5 bases short and J 5 bases short, with 12 bases between. CDR3 length: 13 amino acids. CDR3 coding DNA: TGTGCCAGCAGTCCCCAGGGGAAGGAGACCCAGTACTTC. Its translation: CASSPQGKETQYF.